This T cell receptor (beta chain) was profiled in a study of blood T cell repertoires in COVID-19. Looking at the study overall: COVID-19 samples, acute and convalescent, were from the United States, Italy and Spain.

In the source study's methods: By means of reference gene primer amplification, nucleated cell counts were estimated. Sequencing used immunoSEQ multiplex PCR; TCRdb keeps in-frame clones, though not all of them. V, J and clone size are those of that table, while D and trimming were read from the DNA. The sample lists around 300,000 clones, approximately 88% occurring once. CDR1 is KGHSH, CDR2 LQKENI, per germline. This CDR3 is 16 amino acids long. V was shortened by 2 bases and J by 5 bases, with 15 bases between the two germline ends. The specimen sequenced was peripheral blood. The receptor comes from a man between 50 and 59 years old with acute or convalescent COVID-19. The chain uses TRBV18 and TRBJ1-4; D not resolved. The CDR3 DNA reads as TGTGCCAGCTCACCAGTGATGGACGGACTCAATGAAAAACTGTTTTTT. Protein sequence: CASSPVMDGLNEKLFF. Filled out from reference TRBV18 and TRBJ1-4, the complete variable domain reads NAGVMQNPRHLVRRRGQEARLRCSPMKGHSHVYWYRQLPEEGLKFMVYLQKENIIDESGMPKERFSAEFPKEGPSILRIQQVVRGDSAAYFCASSPVMDGLNEKLFFGSGTQLSVL.